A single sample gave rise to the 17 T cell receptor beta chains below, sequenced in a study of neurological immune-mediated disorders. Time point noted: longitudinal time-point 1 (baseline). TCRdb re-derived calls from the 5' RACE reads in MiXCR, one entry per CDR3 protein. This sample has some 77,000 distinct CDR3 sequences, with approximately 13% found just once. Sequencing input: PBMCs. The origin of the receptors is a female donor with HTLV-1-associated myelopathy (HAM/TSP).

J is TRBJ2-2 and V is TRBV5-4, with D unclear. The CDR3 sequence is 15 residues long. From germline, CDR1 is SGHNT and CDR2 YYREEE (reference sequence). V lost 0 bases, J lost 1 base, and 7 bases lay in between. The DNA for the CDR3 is TGTGCCAGCAGCTTGGCGCGATGGAACACCGGGGAGCTGTTTTTT. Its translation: CASSLARWNTGELFF.

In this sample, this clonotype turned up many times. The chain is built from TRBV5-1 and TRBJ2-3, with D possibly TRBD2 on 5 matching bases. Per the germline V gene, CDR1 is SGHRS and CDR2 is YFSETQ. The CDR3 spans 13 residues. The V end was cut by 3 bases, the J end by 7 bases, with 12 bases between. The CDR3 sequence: CASSSDPGNTQYF. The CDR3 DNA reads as TGCGCCAGCAGCTCGGATCCCGGGAATACGCAGTATTTT.

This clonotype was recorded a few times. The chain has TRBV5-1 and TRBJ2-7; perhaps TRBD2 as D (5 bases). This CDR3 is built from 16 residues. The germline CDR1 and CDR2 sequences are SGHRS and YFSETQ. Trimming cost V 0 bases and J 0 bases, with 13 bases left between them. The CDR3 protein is CASSLAESGISYEQYF. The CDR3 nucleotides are TGCGCCAGCAGCTTGGCCGAGTCGGGGATCTCCTACGAGCAGTACTTC.

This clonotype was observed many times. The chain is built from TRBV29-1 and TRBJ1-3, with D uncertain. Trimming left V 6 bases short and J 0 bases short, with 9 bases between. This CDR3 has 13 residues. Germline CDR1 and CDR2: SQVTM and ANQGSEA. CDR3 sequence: CSVWTDSGNTIYF. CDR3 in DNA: TGCAGCGTGTGGACCGACTCTGGAAACACCATATATTTT.

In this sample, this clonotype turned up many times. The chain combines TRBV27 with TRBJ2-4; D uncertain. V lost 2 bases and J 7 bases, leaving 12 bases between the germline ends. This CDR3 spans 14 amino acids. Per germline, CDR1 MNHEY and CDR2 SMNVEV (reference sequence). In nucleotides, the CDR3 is TGTGCCAGCAGTTTAGGGCGGCCCGGGAACATTCAGTACTTC. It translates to CASSLGRPGNIQYF.

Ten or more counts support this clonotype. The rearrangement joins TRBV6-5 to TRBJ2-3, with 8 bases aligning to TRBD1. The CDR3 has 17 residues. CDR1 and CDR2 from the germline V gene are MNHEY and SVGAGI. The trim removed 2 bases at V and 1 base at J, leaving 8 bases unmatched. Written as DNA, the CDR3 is TGTGCCAGCAGTTACGCCCTTGGACAGGGACGCACAGATACGCAGTATTTT. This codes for CASSYALGQGRTDTQYF.

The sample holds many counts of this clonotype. CDR3 in DNA: TGTGCCAGCAGCCTTCACTTAGCGGGGGGGTTCAATGAGCAGTTCTTC. Translated: CASSLHLAGGFNEQFF. The chain recombines TRBV7-3 with TRBJ2-1; 11 positions agree with TRBD2. The CDR3 contains 16 residues. Losses at the gene ends were 5 bases for V and 6 bases for J; bases not matched to a gene: 9. Germline V gene data show CDR1 as SGHTA and CDR2 as FQGTGA.

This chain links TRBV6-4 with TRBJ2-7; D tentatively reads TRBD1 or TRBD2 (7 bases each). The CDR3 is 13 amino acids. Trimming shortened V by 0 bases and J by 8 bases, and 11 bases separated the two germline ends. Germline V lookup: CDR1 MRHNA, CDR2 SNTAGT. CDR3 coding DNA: TGTGCCAGCAGTGACTCGGGAGGGGGCCAGCAGTACTTC. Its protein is CASSDSGGGQQYF.

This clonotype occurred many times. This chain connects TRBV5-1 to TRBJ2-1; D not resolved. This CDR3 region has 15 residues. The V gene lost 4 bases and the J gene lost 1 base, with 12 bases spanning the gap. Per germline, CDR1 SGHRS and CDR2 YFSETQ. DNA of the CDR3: TGCGCCAGCAGCGGTCCATGGGGTTCCTACAATGAGCAGTTCTTC. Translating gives CASSGPWGSYNEQFF.

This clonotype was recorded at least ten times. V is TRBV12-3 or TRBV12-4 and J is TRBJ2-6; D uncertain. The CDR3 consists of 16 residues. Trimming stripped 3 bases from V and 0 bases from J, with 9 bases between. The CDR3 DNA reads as TGTGCCAGCAGTTTGAACGGAAACTCTGGGGCCAACGTCCTGACTTTC. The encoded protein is CASSLNGNSGANVLTF.

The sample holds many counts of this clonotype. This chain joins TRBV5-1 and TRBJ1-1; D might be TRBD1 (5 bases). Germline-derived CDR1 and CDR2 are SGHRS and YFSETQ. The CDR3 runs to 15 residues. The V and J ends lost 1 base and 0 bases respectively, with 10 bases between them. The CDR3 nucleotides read TGCGCCAGCAGCTTGTTGTCAGGGATGAACACTGAAGCTTTCTTT. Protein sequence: CASSLLSGMNTEAFF.

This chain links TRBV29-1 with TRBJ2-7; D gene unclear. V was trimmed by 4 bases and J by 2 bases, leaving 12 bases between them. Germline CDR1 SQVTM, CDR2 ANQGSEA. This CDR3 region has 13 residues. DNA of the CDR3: TGCAGCGTTGGTCCGGCCTTAGCCTACGAGCAGTACTTC. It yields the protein CSVGPALAYEQYF.

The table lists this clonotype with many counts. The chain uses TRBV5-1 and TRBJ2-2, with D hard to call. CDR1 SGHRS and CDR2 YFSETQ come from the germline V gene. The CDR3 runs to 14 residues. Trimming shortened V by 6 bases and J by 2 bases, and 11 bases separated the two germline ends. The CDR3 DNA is TGCGCCAGCACCCAAGGGATCAACACCGGGGAGCTGTTTTTT. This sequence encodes CASTQGINTGELFF.

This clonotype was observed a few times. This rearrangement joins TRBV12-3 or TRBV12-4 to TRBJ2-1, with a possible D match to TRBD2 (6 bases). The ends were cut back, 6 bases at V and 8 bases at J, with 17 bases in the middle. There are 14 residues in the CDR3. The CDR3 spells CASSPAGGFDEQFF. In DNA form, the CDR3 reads TGTGCCAGCAGCCCGGCCGGGGGTTTCGATGAGCAGTTCTTC.

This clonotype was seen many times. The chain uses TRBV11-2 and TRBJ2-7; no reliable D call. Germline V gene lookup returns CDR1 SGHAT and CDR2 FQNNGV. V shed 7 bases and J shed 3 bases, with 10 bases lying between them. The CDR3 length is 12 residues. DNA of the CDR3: TGTGCCAGCACCCAGGTGGGCTACGAGCAGTACTTC. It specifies CASTQVGYEQYF. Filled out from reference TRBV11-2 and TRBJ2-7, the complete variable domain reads EAGVAQSPRYKIIEKRQSVAFWCNPISGHATLYWYQQILGQGPKLLIQFQNNGVVDDSQLPKDRFSAERLKGVDSTLKIQPAKLEDSAVYLCASTQVGYEQYFGPGTRLTVT.

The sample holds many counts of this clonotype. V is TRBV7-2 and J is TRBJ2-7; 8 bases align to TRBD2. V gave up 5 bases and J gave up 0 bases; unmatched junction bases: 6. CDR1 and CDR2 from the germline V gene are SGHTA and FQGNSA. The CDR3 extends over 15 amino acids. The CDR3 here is CASSAGLVSSYEQYF. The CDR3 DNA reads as TGTGCCAGCAGCGCGGGACTAGTCAGCTCCTACGAGCAGTACTTC.

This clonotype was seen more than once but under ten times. In DNA, the CDR3 is TGCGCCAGCAGCCAGGCCCGGGGGGGCACAGATACGCAGTATTTT. Translation gives CASSQARGGTDTQYF. The J gene is TRBJ2-3, the V gene TRBV5-1; 7 nucleotides line up with TRBD2. This CDR3 comprises 15 residues. V lost 4 bases to trimming and J lost 1 base; unmatched junction nucleotides: 6. Germline values: CDR1 SGHRS, CDR2 YFSETQ.